This TCR beta chain derives from a study of blood T cell repertoires in COVID-19. Study summary: COVID-19 samples from acute and convalescent phases originated in the United States, Italy and Spain. Nucleic acid was either cDNA or gDNA, and it came from T cells, B-cell-depleted T cells, or PBMCs.

The CDR3 is 13 amino acids. The V segment lost 6 bases and the J segment 7 bases; nucleotides outside the gene matches: 9. Germline values: CDR1 LNHDA, CDR2 SQIVND (reference sequence). Profiled with immunoSEQ multiplex PCR; TCRdb holds only in-frame clones, not every one. The top ten hold 2.5% to 3.5% of the sample, which has around 100,000 clones, roughly four fifths seen once. The rearrangement links TRBV19 to TRBJ2-7, with 7 bases fitting TRBD1. This clonotype was sampled from a woman at least 80 years old with active or convalescent COVID-19. Sequencing used peripheral blood. The CDR3 sequence is CASSGDRTWEQYF. The CDR3 DNA is TGTGCCAGTAGCGGGGACAGAACCTGGGAGCAGTACTTC. Supplemented by reference TRBV19 and TRBJ2-7, the full variable domain reads DGGITQSPKYLFRKEGQNVTLSCEQNLNHDAMYWYRQDPGQGLRLIYYSQIVNDFQKGDIAEGYSVSREKKESFPLTVTSAQKNPTAFYLCASSGDRTWEQYFGPGTRLTVT.